The 27 T cell receptor beta chains listed next were all sequenced from one sample in a study of shared clonotypes between healthy human individuals. Terminally differentiated effector memory CD45RA+ cells were left out of the naive CD8 fraction, which was CD45RO-negative and positively selected for CCR7. TCRdb's table, derived via immunoSEQ multiplex PCR, lists solely in-frame clones and lacks some. The data hold a few million clones, with around 93% observed a single time. Sequences were obtained from naive CD8+ T cells from PBMCs. Receptors originate from a man in his late teens or twenties in good health. Some clones in this sample may be carry-over from other donors' samples.

This clone was detected once. The chain uses TRBV7-2 and TRBJ2-2; 9 bases are a match to TRBD1. Per the germline V gene, CDR1 is SGHTA and CDR2 is FQGNSA. Unmatched junction bases numbered 14, after V lost 5 bases and J lost 7 bases. The CDR3 sequence is 17 residues long. The CDR3 coding sequence is TGTGCCAGCAGCCCGCGGACAGGGGCCCCGAGAGGCGGGGAGCTGTTTTTT. This encodes CASSPRTGAPRGGELFF.

The chain uses TRBV11-2 and TRBJ2-7; D may be TRBD1 (8 bases). The CDR3 loop spans 16 amino acids. The germline V gene has CDR1 SGHAT and CDR2 FQNNGV. The germline V and J ends were trimmed by 5 bases and 2 bases, with 19 bases remaining between them. CDR3 nucleotides: TGTGCCAGCAGCCAAGAGGGGAGGGACAGGCCCTACGAGCAGTACTTC. It encodes CASSQEGRDRPYEQYF.

Note on this clone: Distinct nucleotide sequences in the sample also encode this CDR3. V usage is TRBV4-1 and J usage is TRBJ1-2; TRBD1 might be the D (5 bases). The CDR3 runs 15 residues. The V gene lost 1 base and the J gene lost 3 bases, with 12 bases spanning the gap. Per germline, CDR1 MGHRA and CDR2 YSYEKL. CDR3 sequence reads: CASSQARGGDYGYTF. The DNA of the CDR3 is TGCGCCAGCAGCCAAGCCCGGGGGGGAGACTATGGCTACACCTTC.

The chain combines TRBV11-2 with TRBJ2-1; 8 positions match TRBD1. There are 16 residues in the CDR3. V lost 1 base, J lost 6 bases, and 8 bases stayed unmatched. Per germline, CDR1 SGHAT and CDR2 FQNNGV. CDR3 sequence: CASSLGRTGRSNEQFF. For the CDR3, the DNA is TGTGCCAGCAGCTTAGGGCGGACAGGGCGGAGCAATGAGCAGTTCTTC.

The chain couples TRBV9 to TRBJ2-1, with 12 bases that match TRBD2. The V gene end was trimmed by 4 bases and the J gene end by 8 bases; junction bases not matched to a gene: 10. CDR3 length: 16 residues. Germline V gene sequence: CDR1 SGDLS, CDR2 YYNGEE. The CDR3 loop is CASSPWTSGEGDEQFF. In DNA form, the CDR3 reads TGTGCCAGCAGCCCCTGGACTAGCGGGGAGGGGGATGAGCAGTTCTTC.

V is TRBV27 and J is TRBJ2-7, with TRBD2 matching over 9 bases. The V segment lost 2 bases and the J segment 4 bases; nucleotides outside the gene matches: 6. There are 15 residues in the CDR3. Germline lookup yields CDR1 MNHEY and CDR2 SMNVEV (reference sequence). The CDR3 reads CASSLLAGPRYEQYF. In DNA, the CDR3 is TGTGCCAGCAGTTTACTAGCGGGACCCCGGTACGAGCAGTACTTC.

This chain joins TRBV27 and TRBJ1-1, with D tentatively TRBD1 (5 bases). The V gene's germline CDR1 is MNHEY and CDR2 SMNVEV (reference sequence). The CDR3 totals 14 residues. V was shortened by 3 bases and J by 8 bases, with 16 bases between the two germline ends. CDR3 region: CASSLNGAAHEAFF. CDR3 in DNA: TGTGCCAGCAGTTTGAACGGGGCAGCCCACGAAGCTTTCTTT.

The chain joins TRBV5-1 to TRBJ2-1; perhaps TRBD1 as D (6 bases). V lost 1 base, J lost 2 bases, and 13 bases lay in between. The length of the CDR3 is 16 residues. Germline V gene data show CDR1 as SGHRS and CDR2 as YFSETQ. This CDR3 is CASSLRQGTTYNEQFF. CDR3 coding DNA: TGCGCCAGCAGCTTGCGTCAGGGGACAACCTACAATGAGCAGTTCTTC.

The chain is built from TRBV15 and TRBJ1-1; the D gene is possibly TRBD1 (6 bases). The CDR3 sequence is 16 residues long. V was clipped by 0 bases and J by 1 base, with 12 bases between them. The germline gives CDR1 LNHNV, CDR2 YYDKDF (reference sequence). Here the CDR3 reads CATSRDHGGGNTEAFF. The CDR3 DNA reads as TGTGCCACCAGCAGAGATCATGGGGGCGGGAACACTGAAGCTTTCTTT.

The gene calls are TRBV28 and TRBJ1-5; TRBD1 is a possible D gene (5 bases). With 3 bases removed from V and 3 bases from J, the gap between germline ends came to 24 bases. CDR3 size: 19 residues. CDR1 MDHEN and CDR2 SYDVKM come from the germline V gene. Here the CDR3 reads CASSFHGIGDLRDNQPQHF. The CDR3, as DNA: TGTGCCAGCAGTTTTCATGGGATTGGGGACCTACGGGACAATCAGCCCCAGCATTTT.

This chain links TRBV7-7 with TRBJ2-2, with TRBD2 matching 12 bases. CDR3 size: 18 residues. The ends lost 0 bases at V and 6 bases at J; junction bases unmatched: 8. Per germline, CDR1 SSHAT and CDR2 FNYEAQ (reference sequence). CDR3 sequence: CASSLAASGRAMAGELFF. The CDR3 DNA reads TGTGCCAGCAGCTTAGCCGCTAGCGGGAGGGCCATGGCCGGGGAGCTGTTTTTT.

The rearrangement links TRBV7-8 to TRBJ1-1; D is possibly TRBD1 (5 bases). The CDR3 has 20 amino acids. Germline V lookup: CDR1 SGHVS, CDR2 FQNEAQ. The V and J ends lost 1 base and 1 base respectively, with 25 bases between them. The CDR3 is CASSLVGRDSILLRNTEAFF. The CDR3 bases are TGTGCCAGCAGCTTAGTGGGGAGAGACAGCATTCTCCTCCGGAACACTGAAGCTTTCTTT.

The table lists this clone with a few counts. The chain carries TRBV7-9 and TRBJ1-2, with D maybe TRBD1 (5 bases). The CDR3 extends over 13 amino acids. The germline V gene has CDR1 SEHNR and CDR2 FQNEAQ (reference sequence). Trimming took 2 bases from V and 4 from J, leaving 8 bases between them. CDR3 in amino acids: CASSLPDSYGYTF. CDR3 in DNA: TGTGCCAGCAGCTTACCCGACAGCTATGGCTACACCTTC.

The chain joins TRBV19 to TRBJ2-1; D not resolved. Between the trimmed V and J ends, which lost 10 bases and 10 bases, there was a span of 11 bases. The CDR3 consists of 10 residues. Germline V lookup: CDR1 LNHDA, CDR2 SQIVND (reference sequence). CDR3 bases: TGTGCCACGTATAATGGAGAGCAGTTCTTC. Translating gives CATYNGEQFF.

The chain uses TRBV27 and TRBJ2-1, with 9 positions matching TRBD1. Germline loops: CDR1 MNHEY, CDR2 SMNVEV (reference sequence). CDR3 size: 14 residues. V was pared by 11 bases and J by 6 bases, with 11 bases of the junction left unmatched. In DNA, the CDR3 is TGTGCCTCCCGACAGGGGGGGCCCCTCAATGAGCAGTTCTTC. Protein product: CASRQGGPLNEQFF.

This rearrangement joins TRBV7-2 to TRBJ2-1; TRBD1 matches at 9 bases. CDR1 is SGHTA and CDR2 is FQGNSA in the germline V gene. The CDR3 runs 16 residues. After removal of 5 bases from V and 3 bases from J, the junction contained 8 bases not matched to a gene. The DNA of the CDR3 is TGTGCCAGCAGCCAATCCGGGACAGGGCACTACAATGAGCAGTTCTTC. Translating gives CASSQSGTGHYNEQFF. The full variable domain, its missing parts supplied by reference TRBV7-2 and TRBJ2-1, is GAGVSQSPSNKVTEKGKDVELRCDPISGHTALYWYRQSLGQGLEFLIYFQGNSAPDKSGLPSDRFSAERTGGSVSTLTIQRTQQEDSAVYLCASSQSGTGHYNEQFFGPGTRLTVL.

V and J are TRBV13 and TRBJ2-7; D is possibly TRBD2 (7 bases). Germline CDR1 is PRHDT and CDR2 is FYEKMQ (reference sequence). There are 15 residues in the CDR3. The germline V and J ends were trimmed by 5 bases and 3 bases, with 17 bases remaining between them. The CDR3 coding sequence is TGTGCCAGCAGCAGCGGGACAAGTGGATACTACGAGCAGTACTTC. Amino acids: CASSSGTSGYYEQYF.

The sample holds one count of this clone. The chain couples TRBV7-8 to TRBJ1-2; D gene unclear. The CDR3 length is 13 residues. Germline V gene lookup returns CDR1 SGHVS and CDR2 FQNEAQ. With 2 bases removed from V and 0 bases from J, the gap between germline ends came to 4 bases. The CDR3 DNA sequence: TGTGCCAGCAGCTTACGCACTAACTATGGCTACACCTTC. As protein: CASSLRTNYGYTF.

The chain couples TRBV27 to TRBJ2-1; TRBD2 matches 12 bases. Looked up from germline, CDR1 is MNHEY and CDR2 is SMNVEV (reference sequence). The trim removed 2 bases at V and 6 bases at J, leaving 8 bases unmatched. This CDR3 region has 17 residues. CDR3 DNA sequence: TGTGCCAGCAGTTTACCCACTGCTAGCGGGAGGGCCAATGAGCAGTTCTTC. It translates to CASSLPTASGRANEQFF.

This clone was seen only once. Other DNA sequences in this specimen translate into the identical CDR3. The V and J genes are TRBV7-9 and TRBJ2-7; 9 bases align to TRBD1. The CDR3 is 14 amino acids. Germline assignment: CDR1 SEHNR and CDR2 FQNEAQ (reference sequence). V lost 3 bases, J lost 4 bases, and 4 bases stayed unmatched. CDR3 nucleotide sequence: TGTGCCAGCAGCTTGGGTGACAGGGGGTACGAGCAGTACTTC. Its translation is CASSLGDRGYEQYF.

The V gene is TRBV27, the J gene TRBJ1-1; D ambiguous. The CDR3 runs 16 residues. Trimming took off 3 bases at V and 10 bases at J, with 24 bases between the two ends. CDR1 is MNHEY and CDR2 is SMNVEV in the germline V gene (reference sequence). CDR3 amino acids: CASSFLRGELILGAFF. The CDR3 region has the DNA TGTGCCAGCAGTTTCCTTCGGGGAGAGTTGATCCTAGGAGCTTTCTTT.

This clone was detected only a few times. V is TRBV27 and J is TRBJ2-7, with TRBD2 matching over 10 bases. Germline lookup yields CDR1 MNHEY and CDR2 SMNVEV (reference sequence). The CDR3 runs to 14 residues. The J segment lost 2 bases and the V segment lost 5 bases, leaving 3 bases of the junction unmatched. The CDR3 nucleotides are TGTGCCAGCAGTATAGCGGGAGGTCCCTACGAGCAGTACTTC. Translation: CASSIAGGPYEQYF.

The gene calls are TRBV27 and TRBJ1-3, with TRBD1 matching 7 bases. This CDR3 contains 16 residues. Germline V gene data show CDR1 as MNHEY and CDR2 as SMNVEV (reference sequence). Trimming at V came to 0 bases and at J to 6 bases, leaving 8 bases not matched to a gene. The CDR3 protein is CASSLSAGTALNTIYF. The CDR3 region has the DNA TGTGCCAGCAGTTTATCGGCCGGGACAGCCTTAAACACCATATATTTT.

This clone was picked up one time. The V gene is TRBV4-3, the J gene TRBJ1-3, with a tentative D call TRBD1 (5 bases). The germline gives CDR1 LGHNA, CDR2 YSLEER. CDR3 length: 14 residues. V was cut by 2 bases and J by 8 bases, with 13 bases left in between. DNA of the CDR3: TGCGCCAGCAGCCAAAACAGGAAGGCAGACACCATATATTTT. Translated, it gives CASSQNRKADTIYF.

Note on this clone: The sample holds other DNA sequences that translate to the same CDR3. The chain has TRBV27 and TRBJ2-7, with TRBD2 matching over 15 bases. Germline CDR1 reads MNHEY; CDR2 reads SMNVEV (reference sequence). The V gene end was trimmed by 2 bases and the J gene end by 7 bases; junction bases not matched to a gene: 6. This CDR3 has 16 residues. CDR3 region: CASSLGLAGGPGEQYF. The CDR3 coding sequence is TGTGCCAGCAGTTTAGGACTAGCGGGAGGGCCGGGGGAGCAGTACTTC.

V is TRBV13 and J is TRBJ1-2, with a tentative D call TRBD1 (5 bases). CDR3 length: 16 amino acids. The ends were cut back, 4 bases at V and 0 bases at J, with 15 bases in the middle. Germline V lookup: CDR1 PRHDT, CDR2 FYEKMQ (reference sequence). CDR3 sequence: CASSSGPGAPNYGYTF. CDR3 sequence (DNA): TGTGCCAGCAGCTCGGGCCCTGGGGCCCCTAACTATGGCTACACCTTC.

This clone was counted once. V usage is TRBV18 and J usage is TRBJ1-4, with D tentatively TRBD1 (5 bases). V shed 3 bases and J shed 8 bases, with 16 bases lying between them. The CDR3 contains 15 residues. The germline CDR1 and CDR2 sequences are KGHSH and LQKENI. DNA of the CDR3: TGTGCCAGCTCACCGACCACAGGCCTAATGGAAAAACTGTTTTTT. Translated, it gives CASSPTTGLMEKLFF.